The following is a TCR beta chain sequence with its context. The same CDR3 arises from other DNA sequences in this sample as well. The data are from a study of blood T cell repertoires in COVID-19. Study information: Sites in the United States, Italy and Spain provided acute and convalescent COVID-19 samples. T cells, B-cell-depleted T cells, or PBMCs provided the cDNA or gDNA that served as material.

In the original workflow: Estimates of nucleated cell counts were drawn from the amplification of reference gene primers. Measured with immunoSEQ multiplex PCR; TCRdb has only the in-frame clones, and not every one. V and J calls and clone size are copied from that table; D and trimming were computed from the DNA. This repertoire shows 90,000 to 140,000 clones, around 74% found once; its top ten account for roughly 19%. The TCR comes from a woman between 70 and 85 years old with acute or convalescent COVID-19. Material: peripheral blood.

CDR3 residues: CSASTPRGSYEQYF. As DNA, the CDR3 is TGCAGTGCTAGTACACCCCGGGGCTCCTACGAGCAGTACTTC. The rearrangement links TRBV20-1 to TRBJ2-7, with D perhaps matching TRBD2 (5 bases). The CDR3 has 14 residues. Germline CDR1 reads DFQATT; CDR2 reads SNEGSKA (reference sequence). Trimming removed 3 bases from V and 0 bases from J, with 12 bases in between.